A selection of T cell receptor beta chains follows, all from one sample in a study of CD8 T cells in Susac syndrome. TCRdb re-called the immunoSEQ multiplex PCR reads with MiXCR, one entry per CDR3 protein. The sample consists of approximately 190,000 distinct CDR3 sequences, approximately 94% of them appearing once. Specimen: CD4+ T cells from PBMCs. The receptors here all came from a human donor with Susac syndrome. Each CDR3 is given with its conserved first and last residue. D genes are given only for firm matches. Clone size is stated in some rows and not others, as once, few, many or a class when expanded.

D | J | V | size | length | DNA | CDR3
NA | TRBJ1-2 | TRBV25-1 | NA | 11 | TGTGCCAGCAGTGAGTGGATGGGCTACACCTTC | CASSEWMGYTF
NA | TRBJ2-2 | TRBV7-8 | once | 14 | TGTGCCAGCAGCTTAGTTGTGAACACCGGGGAGCTGTTTTTT | CASSLVVNTGELFF
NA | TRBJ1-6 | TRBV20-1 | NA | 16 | TGCAGTGCTAGAGGCCCGGGGAGCTCCTATAATTCACCCCTCCACTTT | CSARGPGSSYNSPLHF
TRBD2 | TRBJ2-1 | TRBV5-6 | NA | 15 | TGTGCCAGCAGATTTAGCGGGGGATACTACAATGAGCAGTTCTTC | CASRFSGGYYNEQFF
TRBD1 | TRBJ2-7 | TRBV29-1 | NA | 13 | TGCAGCGTTGAAGGAACAGGGGACTACGAGCAGTACTTC | CSVEGTGDYEQYF
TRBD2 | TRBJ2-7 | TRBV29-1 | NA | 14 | TGCAGCGCCGTTATTGGCGGGGGAACCTACGAGCAGTACTTC | CSAVIGGGTYEQYF
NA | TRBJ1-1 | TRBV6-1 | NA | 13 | TGTGCCAGCCTGACCCGGAATCGGGGGGAAGCTTTCTTT | CASLTRNRGEAFF
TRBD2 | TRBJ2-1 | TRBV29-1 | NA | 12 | TGCAGCGTTGAACTAGCGGGGATTGAGCAGTTCTTC | CSVELAGIEQFF
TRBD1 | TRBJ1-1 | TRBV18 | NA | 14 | TGTGCCAGCTCACTCGGACAGGGGGACACTGAAGCTTTCTTT | CASSLGQGDTEAFF
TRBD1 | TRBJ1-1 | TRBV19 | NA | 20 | TGTGCCAGTAGTAAGGGGGGACAGGCCTCGGGGAGAGGGGGACGCACTGAAGCTTTCTTT | CASSKGGQASGRGGRTEAFF
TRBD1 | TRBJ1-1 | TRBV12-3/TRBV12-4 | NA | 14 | TGTGCCAGCAGCTCCGACAGGGTCCACTCTTTCGCTTTCTTT | CASSSDRVHSFAFF
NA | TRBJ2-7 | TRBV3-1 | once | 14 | TGTGCCAGCAGCCTAAAGGGGGGGGCGTACGAGCAGTACTTC | CASSLKGGAYEQYF
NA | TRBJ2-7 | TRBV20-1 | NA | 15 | TGCAGTGCCTACACTCACGGGGGACCCAACTACGAGCAGTACTTC | CSAYTHGGPNYEQYF
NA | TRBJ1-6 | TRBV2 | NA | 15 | TGTGCCAGCAGTGAAGCGTTCGGGGGCGGTTCACCCCTCCACTTT | CASSEAFGGGSPLHF
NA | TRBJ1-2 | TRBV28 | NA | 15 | TGTGCCAGCAGTTTATACCGGGCCCGGAATTATGGCTACACCTTC | CASSLYRARNYGYTF
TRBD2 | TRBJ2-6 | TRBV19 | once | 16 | TGTGCCAGTAGCGAGCGGGGGACCTCTGGGGCCAACGTCCTGACTTTC | CASSERGTSGANVLTF
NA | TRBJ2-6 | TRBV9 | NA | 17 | TGTGCCAGCAGCGCAGCGCTAGGGGGCTCTGGGGCCAACGTCCTGACTTTC | CASSAALGGSGANVLTF
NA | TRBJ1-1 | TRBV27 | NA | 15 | TGTGCCAGCAGTTTATGGGGGGGAGGGAACACTGAAGCTTTCTTT | CASSLWGGGNTEAFF
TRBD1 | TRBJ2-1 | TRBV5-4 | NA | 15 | TGTGCCAGCTTGAGACAGGGGGTCCAAGGCAATGAGCAGTTCTTC | CASLRQGVQGNEQFF
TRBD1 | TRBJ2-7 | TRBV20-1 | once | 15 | TGCAGTGCCGCCCCGGGACAGGGACAGACCTACGAGCAGTACTTC | CSAAPGQGQTYEQYF
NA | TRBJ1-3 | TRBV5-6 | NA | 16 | TGTGCCAGCAGCTTAGAAGGAAGCCCCTCTGGAAACACCATATATTTT | CASSLEGSPSGNTIYF
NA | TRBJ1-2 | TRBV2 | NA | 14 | TGTGCCAGCCGTTTCTTGTTTGGAAGCTATGGCTACACCTTC | CASRFLFGSYGYTF
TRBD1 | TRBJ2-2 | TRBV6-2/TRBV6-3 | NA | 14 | TGTGCCAGCAGTCCGACAGGGATGGCCGGGGAACTGTTTTTT | CASSPTGMAGELFF
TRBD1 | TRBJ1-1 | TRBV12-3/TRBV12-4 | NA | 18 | TGTGCCAGCACCTCGCTAGGACAGGGTGGGCTCCTGAACACTGAAGCTTTCTTT | CASTSLGQGGLLNTEAFF
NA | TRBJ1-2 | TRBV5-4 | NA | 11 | TGTGCCAGCAGTGACACCTATGGCTACACCTTC | CASSDTYGYTF
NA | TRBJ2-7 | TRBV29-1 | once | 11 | TGCAGCGCGACCGTGTACTACGAGCAGTACTTC | CSATVYYEQYF
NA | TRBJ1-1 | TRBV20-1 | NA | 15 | TGCAGTGCTAAAAATACCGGGACGTTGGAACCTGAAGCTTTCTTT | CSAKNTGTLEPEAFF
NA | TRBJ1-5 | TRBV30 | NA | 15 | TGTGCCTGGAGTGTACTAATAGGTATAGGTCAGCCCCAGCATTTT | CAWSVLIGIGQPQHF
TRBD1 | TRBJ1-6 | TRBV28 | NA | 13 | TGTGCCAGCAATACAGGGGGGAATTCACCCCTCCACTTT | CASNTGGNSPLHF
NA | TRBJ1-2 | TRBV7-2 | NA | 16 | TGTGCCAGCAGCTCCCGGGACGCCGTTACGCAGCGGGGCTACACCTTC | CASSSRDAVTQRGYTF
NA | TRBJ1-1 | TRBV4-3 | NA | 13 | TGCGCCAGCAGCCATCTCGACAGCCCTGAAGCTTTCTTT | CASSHLDSPEAFF
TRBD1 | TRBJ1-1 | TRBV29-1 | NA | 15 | TGCAGCGTTGAAGAAGGGGGGACAGGTCGGACTGAAGCTTTCTTT | CSVEEGGTGRTEAFF
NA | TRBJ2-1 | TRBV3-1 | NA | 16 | TGTGCCAGCATTAGGGGTCGTGGGGGACTTTACAATGAGCAGTTCTTC | CASIRGRGGLYNEQFF
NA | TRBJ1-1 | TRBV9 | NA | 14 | TGTGCCAGCAGCGTCAGGGAGCGGGGCACTGAAGCTTTCTTT | CASSVRERGTEAFF
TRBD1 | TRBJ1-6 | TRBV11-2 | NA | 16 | TGTGCCAGCAGCTTAGGAGACAGGGCCGGTAATTCACCCCTCCACTTT | CASSLGDRAGNSPLHF
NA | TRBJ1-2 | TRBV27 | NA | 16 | TGTGCCAGCAGTCCACCGGGGCACTTACTAGGCTATGGCTACACCTTC | CASSPPGHLLGYGYTF
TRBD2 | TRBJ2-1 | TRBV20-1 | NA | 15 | TGCAGTGCTAGAGTATTAACTAGCGCCCTGGATGAGCAGTTCTTC | CSARVLTSALDEQFF
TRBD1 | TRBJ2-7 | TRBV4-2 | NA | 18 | TGTGCCAGCAGCCAAGACCCCGCCGGACAGGCCCGGATGGAAGAGCAGTACTTC | CASSQDPAGQARMEEQYF